This T cell receptor (beta chain) was captured by sequencing in a study of siplizumab effects on memory and regulatory T cells. Measured with immunoSEQ multiplex PCR; TCRdb has only the in-frame clones, and not every one. The sample lists roughly 100,000 clones, about 94% occurring once. From germline, CDR1 is GTSNPN and CDR2 SVGIG (reference sequence). V trimming: 5 bases; J trimming: 5 bases; junction bases outside the gene matches: 9. This CDR3 region has 14 residues. The TCR comes from a human donor in good health. The rearrangement joins TRBV30 to TRBJ1-1, with 9 bases lining up with TRBD1. Sequenced sample: CD4+ T cells sorted from blood. In DNA form, the CDR3 reads TGTGCCTGGGGACAGGGGAGACGGGGGACTGAAGCTTTCTTT. It yields the protein CAWGQGRRGTEAFF.